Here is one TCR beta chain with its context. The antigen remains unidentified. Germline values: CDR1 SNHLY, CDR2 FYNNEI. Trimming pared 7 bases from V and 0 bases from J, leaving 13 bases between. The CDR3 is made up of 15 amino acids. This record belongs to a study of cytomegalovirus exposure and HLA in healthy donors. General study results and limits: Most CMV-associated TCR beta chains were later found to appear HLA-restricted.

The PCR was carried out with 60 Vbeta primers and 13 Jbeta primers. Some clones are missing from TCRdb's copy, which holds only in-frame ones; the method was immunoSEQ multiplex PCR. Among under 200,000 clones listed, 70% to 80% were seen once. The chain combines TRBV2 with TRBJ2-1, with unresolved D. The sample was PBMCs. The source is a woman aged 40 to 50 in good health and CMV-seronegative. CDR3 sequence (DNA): TGTGCCAGCATTAATGGTCACGGCTCCTACAATGAGCAGTTCTTC. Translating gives CASINGHGSYNEQFF.